What follows are 20 T cell receptor beta chains derived from one specimen sequenced in a study of blood T cell repertoires in COVID-19. This table comes from immunoSEQ multiplex PCR, and its TCRdb copy is limited to in-frame clones, with some not included. This table holds some 150,000 clones, 85% to 90% found once. Specimen: PBMCs or T cells enriched from blood (not recorded which). The receptors come from a woman aged 30 to 39 with acute COVID-19.

The J gene is TRBJ1-1, the V gene TRBV6-6; 12 bases are shared with TRBD1. J was trimmed by 4 bases and V by 6 bases; bases with no gene match: 0. CDR3 size: 13 residues. Germline CDR1 reads MNHNY; CDR2 reads SVGAGI (reference sequence). Here the CDR3 DNA reads TGTGCCAGCAGGGGACAGGGGGCCACTGAAGCTTTCTTT. Protein sequence: CASRGQGATEAFF.

With respect to this clone: Other nucleotide sequences from this sample produce the same CDR3. This chain links TRBV30 with TRBJ2-5; D not resolved. This CDR3 spans 13 amino acids. The V and J ends lost 0 bases and 2 bases respectively, with 7 bases between them. The germline CDR1 and CDR2 sequences are GTSNPN and SVGIG (reference sequence). The CDR3 here is CAWSVLTQETQYF. In DNA form, the CDR3 reads TGTGCCTGGAGTGTACTAACACAAGAGACCCAGTACTTC. Combining the CDR3 with reference TRBV30 and TRBJ2-5 gives the whole variable domain SQTIHQWPATLVQPVGSPLSLECTVEGTSNPNLYWYRQAAGRGLQLLFYSVGIGQISSEVPQNLSASRPQDRQFILSSKKLLLSDSGFYLCAWSVLTQETQYFGPGTRLLVL.

This clone was detected only once. The chain combines TRBV9 with TRBJ2-7, with a possible D match to TRBD1 (6 bases). The germline gives CDR1 SGDLS, CDR2 YYNGEE. Trimming removed 0 bases from V and 6 bases from J, with 10 bases in between. The CDR3 loop spans 13 amino acids. CDR3 in DNA: TGTGCCAGCAGCGTAGAACAGGGTGGCGAGCAGTACTTC. It is translated as CASSVEQGGEQYF.

CDR3 bases: TGTGCCAGCAGCACGGACAGGGGCGGTTCGAACACCGGGGAGCTGTTTTTT. Its protein product is CASSTDRGGSNTGELFF. The chain joins TRBV6-2 or TRBV6-3 to TRBJ2-2, with 9 nucleotides matching TRBD1. The CDR3 spans 17 residues. Germline trimming cut 6 bases from V and 0 bases from J; bases unmatched to any gene: 8. Germline CDR1 is MNHEY and CDR2 is SVGEGT.

The V and J genes are TRBV11-2 and TRBJ1-1, with D possibly matching TRBD1 (6 bases). V was trimmed by 1 base and J by 1 base, leaving 19 bases between them. The CDR3 runs 18 residues. Germline V gene lookup returns CDR1 SGHAT and CDR2 FQNNGV. CDR3 protein: CASSLGPRPGEGNTEAFF. The DNA for the CDR3 is TGTGCCAGCAGCTTAGGACCCAGGCCAGGGGAAGGGAACACTGAAGCTTTCTTT.

The genes are TRBV27 and TRBJ2-2; possible D gene TRBD1, 7 bases. CDR3 length: 13 amino acids. Trimming pared 8 bases from V and 6 bases from J, leaving 13 bases between. The germline gives CDR1 MNHEY, CDR2 SMNVEV (reference sequence). CDR3: CASHQGEAGELFF. The CDR3 coding sequence is TGTGCCAGCCACCAGGGGGAGGCCGGGGAGCTGTTTTTT.

The chain combines TRBV7-2 with TRBJ2-7; TRBD2 agrees at 7 bases. The CDR3 contains 15 residues. CDR1 SGHTA and CDR2 FQGNSA come from the germline V gene. Unmatched junction bases numbered 10, after V lost 5 bases and J lost 3 bases. The CDR3 loop reads CASSGTGTILYEQYF. CDR3 coding DNA: TGTGCCAGCAGCGGAACCGGGACTATTCTCTACGAGCAGTACTTC.

The chain joins TRBV19 to TRBJ2-3, with D perhaps matching TRBD2 (6 bases). V shed 8 bases and J shed 0 bases, with 9 bases lying between them. Per the germline V gene, CDR1 is LNHDA and CDR2 is SQIVND (reference sequence). This CDR3 has 13 amino acids. CDR3 in DNA: TGTGCCAGTTCGGGAGTTAGCACAGATACGCAGTATTTT. Its protein product is CASSGVSTDTQYF. Using reference TRBV19 and TRBJ2-3 for the parts outside the CDR3, the full variable domain is DGGITQSPKYLFRKEGQNVTLSCEQNLNHDAMYWYRQDPGQGLRLIYYSQIVNDFQKGDIAEGYSVSREKKESFPLTVTSAQKNPTAFYLCASSGVSTDTQYFGPGTRLTVL.

Worth noting for this clone: A read error may account for a junction end that differs from germline. The chain has TRBV7-7 and TRBJ1-3; no definite D call. This CDR3 has 14 amino acids. Germline lookup yields CDR1 SSHAT and CDR2 FNYEAQ (reference sequence). CDR3 sequence reads: CASSPDTSGNTIYF. Here the CDR3 DNA reads TGTGCTAGCAGCCCTGACACCTCTGGAAACACCATATATTTT.

The chain combines TRBV7-2 with TRBJ2-1; perhaps TRBD2 as D (5 bases). The germline V and J ends were trimmed by 3 bases and 3 bases, with 9 bases remaining between them. Germline CDR1 and CDR2: SGHTA and FQGNSA. CDR3 length: 14 residues. CDR3 DNA sequence: TGTGCCAGCAGCTTTCCGGGGTTCTACAATGAGCAGTTCTTC. It specifies CASSFPGFYNEQFF.

Only one count was recorded for this clone. V and J are TRBV19 and TRBJ2-2; maybe TRBD2 (6 bases). CDR3 length: 15 amino acids. The V end lost 9 bases, the J end lost 2 bases, and 16 bases lay between the germline ends. CDR1 LNHDA and CDR2 SQIVND come from the germline V gene (reference sequence). The CDR3 is CASAARRANTGELFF. The CDR3 nucleotides read TGTGCCAGCGCAGCTCGGAGGGCCAACACCGGGGAGCTGTTTTTT.

V usage is TRBV15 and J usage is TRBJ1-5; D is ambiguous. Germline V gene sequence: CDR1 LNHNV, CDR2 YYDKDF (reference sequence). The length of the CDR3 is 15 residues. V dropped 0 bases and J dropped 4 bases, with 10 bases sitting between them. The CDR3 bases are TGTGCCACCAGCAGAGACCCCACATATAATCAGCCCCAGCATTTT. Its translation is CATSRDPTYNQPQHF.

The chain links TRBV13 to TRBJ1-1; D might be TRBD1 (5 bases). Trimming stripped 8 bases from V and 7 bases from J, with 11 bases between. The germline gives CDR1 PRHDT, CDR2 FYEKMQ (reference sequence). The CDR3 totals 11 residues. The CDR3 sequence: CASLGGIEAFF. CDR3 nucleotides: TGTGCCAGCCTCGGGGGTATTGAAGCTTTCTTT. Filled out from reference TRBV13 and TRBJ1-1, the complete variable domain reads AAGVIQSPRHLIKEKRETATLKCYPIPRHDTVYWYQQGPGQDPQFLISFYEKMQSDKGSIPDRFSAQQFSDYHSELNMSSLELGDSALYFCASLGGIEAFFGQGTRLTVV.

The chain joins TRBV6-4 to TRBJ2-1, with 9 positions matching TRBD2. Germline V gives CDR1 MRHNA, CDR2 SNTAGT. CDR3 length equals 13 residues. The V segment lost 8 bases and the J segment 4 bases; nucleotides outside the gene matches: 3. CDR3 nucleotides: TGTGCCAGCGCTAGCGGGGTTTACAATGAGCAGTTCTTC. It is translated as CASASGVYNEQFF.

The chain is built from TRBV15 and TRBJ2-6, with a possible D match to TRBD2 (6 bases). Trimming removed 0 bases at V and 2 bases at J, with 17 bases between. The CDR3 extends over 19 amino acids. The germline V gene encodes CDR1 LNHNV and CDR2 YYDKDF (reference sequence). As DNA, the CDR3 is TGTGCCACCAGCAGAGATGCGGGGATTTCGGTGGCTGGGGCCAACGTCCTGACTTTC. Its protein product is CATSRDAGISVAGANVLTF.

The chain is built from TRBV3-1 (or the pseudogene TRBV3-2) and TRBJ1-2, with TRBD1 matching 7 bases. V gave up 6 bases and J gave up 8 bases; unmatched junction bases: 3. The V gene's germline CDR1 is LGHDT and CDR2 YNNKEL (reference sequence). The CDR3 covers 11 residues. Here the CDR3 reads CASRATGGYTF. CDR3 bases: TGTGCCAGCAGGGCGACAGGGGGCTACACCTTC.

The rearrangement joins TRBV9 to TRBJ1-2; 9 positions agree with TRBD1. Trimming at V came to 3 bases and at J to 13 bases, leaving 7 bases not matched to a gene. The CDR3 is 12 amino acids. Germline CDR1 SGDLS, CDR2 YYNGEE. The CDR3, as DNA: TGTGCCAGCAGCGCACTCACAGGGGGCGCCACCTTC. As protein: CASSALTGGATF.

The chain couples TRBV7-9 to TRBJ2-2, with TRBD1 as a possible D gene (6 bases). CDR1 SEHNR and CDR2 FQNEAQ come from the germline V gene (reference sequence). The CDR3 has 13 residues. Trimming removed 5 bases at V and 9 bases at J, with 13 bases between. The CDR3 DNA follows: TGTGCCAGCAGCCAAAACCGGGACAGGGAGCTGTTTTTT. This codes for CASSQNRDRELFF.

In its sample, this clone was seen a few times. Other DNA sequences in the same sample also yield this CDR3. The rearrangement joins TRBV10-3 to TRBJ1-5, with 8 bases lining up with TRBD1. The CDR3 sequence is 14 residues long. From germline, CDR1 is ENHRY and CDR2 SYGVKD. The V and J ends lost 2 bases and 4 bases, in that order; junction bases with no gene match: 1. CDR3 amino acids: CAISEGQGNQPQHF. Written as DNA, the CDR3 is TGTGCCATCAGTGAGGGACAGGGAAATCAGCCCCAGCATTTT.

This chain joins TRBV7-2 and TRBJ2-3; TRBD2 matches at 10 bases. J lost 1 base, V lost 4 bases, and 5 bases had no gene match. Per the germline V gene, CDR1 is SGHTA and CDR2 is FQGNSA. This CDR3 region has 16 residues. The CDR3 DNA sequence: TGTGCCAGCAGCTCCGGACTAGCGGTAGGCACAGATACGCAGTATTTT. Its protein product is CASSSGLAVGTDTQYF.